These 17 T cell receptor beta chains came from one sample sequenced in a study of blood T cells in healthy people across ages. The second PCR ran roughly 6 to 11 cycles with a sample-barcoded 5' primer and J-beta primers. Using its own MiXCR run on the 5' RACE reads, TCRdb lists one record per CDR3 protein. The sample carries more than 800,000 distinct CDR3 sequences, roughly 26% recorded once. The material sequenced was blood. These receptors were taken from an elderly woman in good health.

Many counts were recorded for this clonotype. The J gene is TRBJ1-2, the V gene TRBV2; tentative D call: TRBD1 (6 bases). CDR1 is SNHLY, CDR2 FYNNEI, per germline. Trimming cost V 3 bases and J 4 bases, with 12 bases left between them. The CDR3 spans 14 residues. CDR3 amino acids: CASSDQGIGYGYTF. CDR3 in DNA: TGTGCCAGCAGTGATCAGGGGATCGGCTATGGCTACACCTTC.

The rearrangement uses TRBV5-4 and TRBJ1-1, with 7 positions matching TRBD1. CDR3 length: 16 residues. Germline V CDR1 and CDR2: SGHNT, YYREEE (reference sequence). Trimming cost V 2 bases and J 1 base; bases outside gene matches: 8. CDR3: CASSFRRQGPNTEAFF. CDR3 DNA sequence: TGTGCCAGCAGCTTTCGAAGACAGGGCCCGAACACTGAAGCTTTCTTT.

This clonotype was recorded at least ten times. The V call is TRBV6-2 or TRBV6-3, the J call TRBJ2-6; tentatively, D is TRBD1 or TRBD2 (5 bases each). Trimming stripped 5 bases from V and 4 bases from J, with 24 bases between. The CDR3 length is 19 residues. CDR1 is MNHEY, CDR2 SVGEGT, per germline. The CDR3: CASSGSGTLVGSGANVLTF. The CDR3 DNA reads as TGTGCCAGCAGTGGATCCGGGACCCTGGTCGGCTCCGGGGCCAACGTCCTGACTTTC.

In regard to this clonotype: This may come from a read error, since a much larger clone is one base off. V is TRBV7-2 and J is TRBJ2-5; 16 bases fit TRBD2. CDR3 length equals 18 residues. The germline gives CDR1 SGHTA, CDR2 FQGNSA. The CDR3 region is CAGSSRGLAGGIGETQYF. CDR3 nucleotide sequence: TGTGCCGGCAGCTCGAGGGGACTAGCGGGGGGGATTGGAGAGACCCAGTACTTC.

The chain is built from TRBV2 and TRBJ2-1; a possible D gene is TRBD2 (7 bases). The germline V gene encodes CDR1 SNHLY and CDR2 FYNNEI. With 5 bases removed from V and 9 bases from J, the gap between germline ends came to 17 bases. The CDR3 totals 14 residues. CDR3 amino acids: CASSTSPGGSEQFF. CDR3 nucleotide sequence: TGTGCCAGCAGTACCTCCCCGGGGGGCAGTGAGCAGTTCTTC. Full variable domain (missing parts from reference TRBV2 and TRBJ2-1): EPEVTQTPSHQVTQMGQEVILRCVPISNHLYFYWYRQILGQKVEFLVSFYNNEISEKSEIFDDQFSVERPDGSNFTLKIRSTKLEDSAMYFCASSTSPGGSEQFFGPGTRLTVL.

V and J are TRBV6-1 and TRBJ2-5; 13 positions match TRBD2. The CDR3 is 19 residues long. Germline-derived CDR1 and CDR2 are MNHNS and SASEGT. The junction had 24 bases not matched to a gene; V was cut back by 6 bases and J by 11 bases. The CDR3 bases are TGTGCCAGCAGATCAATACTAGCGGGGGGGTCCTCAGCCTACAATGAGCAGTACTTC. This codes for CASRSILAGGSSAYNEQYF.

This clonotype was found a few times. The rearrangement joins TRBV7-9 to TRBJ1-6, with 10 positions matching TRBD1. Germline CDR1 is SEHNR and CDR2 is FQNEAQ (reference sequence). The CDR3 loop spans 15 amino acids. V lost 4 bases to trimming and J lost 7 bases; unmatched junction nucleotides: 4. The CDR3 DNA is TGTGCCAGCAGCTCCCGGACAGGGGGGAATTCACCCCTCCACTTT. Its protein product is CASSSRTGGNSPLHF. Filled out from reference TRBV7-9 and TRBJ1-6, the complete variable domain reads DTGVSQNPRHKITKRGQNVTFRCDPISEHNRLYWYRQTLGQGPEFLTYFQNEAQLEKSRLLSDRFSAERPKGSFSTLEIQRTEQGDSAMYLCASSSRTGGNSPLHFGNGTRLTVT.

This clonotype was seen repeatedly, ten times or more. The chain joins TRBV11-2 to TRBJ2-5; TRBD2 aligns across 8 bases. Losses at the gene ends were 7 bases for V and 1 base for J; bases not matched to a gene: 5. Germline CDR1 reads SGHAT; CDR2 reads FQNNGV. This CDR3 spans 14 amino acids. The CDR3 reads CASTGGAIQETQYF. CDR3 coding DNA: TGTGCCAGCACGGGAGGGGCCATCCAAGAGACCCAGTACTTC.

A note on this clonotype: A read error is possible here, since a much larger clone lies one base away. This sequence joins TRBV11-2 and TRBJ2-1; tentatively, D is TRBD2 (6 bases). CDR1 and CDR2 (germline): SGHAT, FQNNGV. CDR3 length: 14 residues. This CDR3 reads CAGSPRLDPREQFF. The CDR3 DNA reads as TGTGCCGGCAGCCCAAGACTAGATCCTCGTGAGCAGTTCTTC.

About this clonotype: A much bigger clone sits one base away, suggesting this may be a read error. This chain links TRBV18 with TRBJ2-7; TRBD2 is a possible D gene (6 bases). Germline CDR1 and CDR2: KGHSH and LQKENI. The CDR3 consists of 15 residues. V lost 5 bases and J 5 bases, leaving 19 bases between the germline ends. CDR3 amino acids: CASSYRLGGRDEQYF. The CDR3 coding sequence is TGTGCCAGCTCATACCGCTTGGGGGGTCGTGACGAGCAGTACTTC.

This clonotype was seen only a few times. A much bigger clone sits one base away, suggesting this may be a read error. This chain joins TRBV7-2 and TRBJ2-5; the match to TRBD2 covers 9 bases. This CDR3 has 16 amino acids. V dropped 1 base and J dropped 11; count of bases not matched to a gene: 14. Germline values: CDR1 SGHTA, CDR2 FQGNSA. The CDR3 DNA reads as TGTGCCAGCAGCTTAGAATCCGCGGGGGGGAACAATGAGCAGTACTTC. It specifies CASSLESAGGNNEQYF.

The sample holds many counts of this clonotype. The V call is TRBV6-5, the J call TRBJ2-1; maybe TRBD1 (8 bases). The CDR3 has 18 amino acids. The V and J ends lost 0 bases and 7 bases respectively, with 22 bases between them. From germline, CDR1 is MNHEY and CDR2 SVGAGI. CDR3 in amino acids: CASSYSFRGRGRGNEQFF. CDR3 in DNA: TGTGCCAGCAGTTACTCCTTCAGGGGGCGGGGGCGTGGGAATGAGCAGTTCTTC.

This clonotype was found once. The chain joins TRBV12-3 or TRBV12-4 to TRBJ2-5; 9 bases line up with TRBD2. The DNA end favors TRBJ2-7, so the J call may be wrong. This CDR3 comprises 16 residues. For the CDR3, the DNA is TGTGCCAGCAGTCCTAAAGGGTCAGCGGGAGGCTACGAGCAGTACTTC. As protein: CASSPKGSAGGYEQYF.

This clonotype was seen a few times. A much larger clone sits a single nucleotide away, making a read error possible. The chain joins TRBV7-2 to TRBJ2-3; the D gene could be TRBD1 or TRBD2 (6 bases each). The germline V gene has CDR1 SGHTA and CDR2 FQGNSA. CDR3 length: 16 residues. The CDR3 here is CAGSPFGGAGTDTQYF. CDR3 bases: TGTGCCGGCAGCCCCTTTGGGGGCGCGGGGACAGATACGCAGTATTTT.

The chain combines TRBV11-3 with TRBJ2-1; TRBD1 agrees at 7 bases. The CDR3 consists of 16 residues. Germline-derived CDR1 and CDR2 are SGHNT and YENEEA. Trimming at V came to 2 bases and at J to 2 bases, leaving 6 bases not matched to a gene. CDR3 amino acids: CASSLMAQGTYNEQFF. In DNA, the CDR3 is TGTGCCAGCAGCTTAATGGCACAGGGGACCTACAATGAGCAGTTCTTC.

In regard to this clonotype: A much larger clone differs by one base, so this may be a read error. The V gene is TRBV12-3 or TRBV12-4, the J gene TRBJ2-5, with a possible D match to TRBD2 (5 bases). The V end lost 6 bases, the J end lost 4 bases, and 15 bases lay between the germline ends. The CDR3 consists of 14 residues. This chain's CDR3 is CASRKSGIRETQYF. For the CDR3, the DNA is TGTGCCAGCAGGAAATCGGGGATAAGAGAGACCCAGTACTTC.

The rearrangement uses TRBV20-1 and TRBJ2-5, with D uncertain. CDR3 length: 14 amino acids. Trimming pared 3 bases from V and 11 bases from J, leaving 22 bases between. CDR1 and CDR2 (germline): DFQATT, SNEGSKA (reference sequence). The CDR3 coding sequence is TGCAGTGCTAGGCCGCGAGCTACCTACAATGAGCAGTACTTC. It is translated as CSARPRATYNEQYF.